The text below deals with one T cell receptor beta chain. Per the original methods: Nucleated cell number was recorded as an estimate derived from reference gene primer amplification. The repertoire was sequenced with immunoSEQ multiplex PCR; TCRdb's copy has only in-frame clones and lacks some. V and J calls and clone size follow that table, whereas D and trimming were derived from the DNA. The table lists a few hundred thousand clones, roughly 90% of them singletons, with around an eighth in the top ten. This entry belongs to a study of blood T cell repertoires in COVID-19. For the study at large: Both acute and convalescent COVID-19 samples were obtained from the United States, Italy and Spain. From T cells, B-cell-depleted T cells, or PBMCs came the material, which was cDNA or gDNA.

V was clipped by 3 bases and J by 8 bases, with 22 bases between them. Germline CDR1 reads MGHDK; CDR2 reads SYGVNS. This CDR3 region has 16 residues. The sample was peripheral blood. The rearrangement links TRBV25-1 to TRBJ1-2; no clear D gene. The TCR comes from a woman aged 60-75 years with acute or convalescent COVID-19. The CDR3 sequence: CASSERRIREAEGYTF. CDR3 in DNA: TGTGCCAGCAGTGAGCGACGAATAAGGGAGGCGGAGGGCTACACCTTC.